This T cell receptor (beta chain) was retrieved from a study of blood T cell repertoires in COVID-19. As for the study in general: Some COVID-19 samples were acute and others convalescent; all came from the United States, Italy and Spain. Nucleic acid was either cDNA or gDNA, and it came from T cells, B-cell-depleted T cells, or PBMCs.

As handled by the study authors: Reference gene primers were amplified, and this amplification served to estimate nucleated cell counts. Data came from immunoSEQ multiplex PCR; TCRdb stores just in-frame clones and leaves some out. D and trimming come from the DNA, and the V and J calls and clone size come from that table. The sample has around 140,000 clones, 80% seen once. The V and J ends lost 4 bases and 0 bases respectively, with 12 bases between them. Germline CDR1 and CDR2: SEHNR and FQNEAQ (reference sequence). The CDR3 is 15 residues long. The clonotype was recovered from a man aged 70-80 years who had recovered from COVID-19. This chain joins TRBV7-9 and TRBJ2-5; D is unclear. Sequenced sample: peripheral blood. The CDR3 DNA sequence: TGTGCCAGCAGCTCCACGTCTGACTACCAAGAGACCCAGTACTTC. Translating it yields CASSSTSDYQETQYF.